The 30 T cell receptor beta chains in this list originate from one sample, sequenced in a study of blood T cell repertoires in COVID-19. TCRdb keeps only in-frame clones here, not all; method: immunoSEQ multiplex PCR. Of over 85,000 clones listed, 70% to 90% are singletons. The sequenced material came from peripheral blood. These receptors were taken from a man between 65 and 80 years old with acute or convalescent COVID-19.

The chain joins TRBV28 to TRBJ2-7; 7 bases align to TRBD2. With 6 bases clipped from V and 1 base from J, the junction kept 9 bases outside the gene matches. The CDR3 has 15 residues. Germline V CDR1 and CDR2: MDHEN, SYDVKM. CDR3 amino acids: CASSSSGGTSYEQYF. Here the CDR3 DNA reads TGTGCCAGCAGCTCCTCCGGGGGGACGTCCTACGAGCAGTACTTC.

The V call is TRBV20-1, the J call TRBJ2-1; the D is unclear. Between the trimmed V and J ends, which lost 0 bases and 11 bases, there was a span of 8 bases. Per the germline V gene, CDR1 is DFQATT and CDR2 is SNEGSKA (reference sequence). The CDR3 covers 11 residues. The CDR3 here is CSARDSSKQFF. The CDR3 DNA reads TGCAGTGCTAGAGACTCATCTAAGCAGTTCTTC.

The chain uses TRBV6-1 and TRBJ2-7; TRBD1 aligns across 9 bases. V dropped 0 bases and J dropped 1; count of bases not matched to a gene: 1. Germline CDR1 reads MNHNS; CDR2 reads SASEGT. This CDR3 is built from 15 residues. This chain's CDR3 is CASSEAGTGSYEQYV. The CDR3 region has the DNA TGTGCCAGCAGTGAAGCAGGGACAGGGTCCTACGAGCAGTACGTC.

V gene TRBV5-1 combines with J gene TRBJ1-2; D is uncertain. This CDR3 is 13 amino acids long. V was pared by 2 bases and J by 8 bases, with 13 bases between. In germline, CDR1 is SGHRS, CDR2 YFSETQ. CDR3 in amino acids: CASSFGPPEGYTF. CDR3 nucleotide sequence: TGCGCCAGCAGCTTTGGCCCGCCTGAAGGCTACACCTTC.

CDR3 sequence reads: CATSRQPKAGEQYF. The CDR3 nucleotides are TGTGCCACCAGCAGACAACCCAAGGCGGGTGAGCAGTACTTC. V usage is TRBV15 and J usage is TRBJ2-7, with D maybe TRBD2 (5 bases). This CDR3 spans 14 amino acids. From germline, CDR1 is LNHNV and CDR2 YYDKDF (reference sequence). Trimming took 2 bases from V and 7 from J, leaving 15 bases between them.

The chain combines TRBV19 with TRBJ1-6; D remains ambiguous. In germline, CDR1 is LNHDA, CDR2 SQIVND (reference sequence). The CDR3 has 15 amino acids. Trimming took 4 bases from V and 2 from J, leaving 9 bases between them. CDR3 sequence reads: CASSTGGPYNSPLHF. The DNA of the CDR3 is TGTGCCAGTAGTACTGGCGGGCCCTATAATTCACCCCTCCACTTT.

This sequence joins TRBV5-4 and TRBJ1-6; D remains unclear. V lost 0 bases and J 6 bases, leaving 10 bases between the germline ends. CDR1 is SGHNT, CDR2 YYREEE, per germline (reference sequence). The CDR3 covers 15 residues. The CDR3 DNA follows: TGTGCCAGCAGCTTGGCGGGTCTTCCTAATTCACCCCTCCACTTT. Protein sequence: CASSLAGLPNSPLHF. The whole variable domain, filled in from reference TRBV5-4 and TRBJ1-6, reads ETGVTQSPTHLIKTRGQQVTLRCSSQSGHNTVSWYQQALGQGPQFIFQYYREEENGRGNFPPRFSGLQFPNYSSELNVNALELDDSALYLCASSLAGLPNSPLHFGNGTRLTVT.

The rearrangement uses TRBV5-6 and TRBJ2-3; D is possibly TRBD2 (5 bases). The CDR3 loop spans 18 amino acids. The ends were cut back, 5 bases at V and 0 bases at J, with 22 bases in the middle. Germline V gene sequence: CDR1 SGHDT, CDR2 YYEEEE. The CDR3 DNA reads as TGTGCCAGCAGGACTACCCGTTTAGCGAGACCTAGCACAGATACGCAGTATTTT. Protein: CASRTTRLARPSTDTQYF.

V and J are TRBV3-1 (or the pseudogene TRBV3-2) and TRBJ2-5; 9 bases map to TRBD2. In germline, CDR1 is LGHDT, CDR2 YNNKEL (reference sequence). V lost 7 bases to trimming and J lost 5 bases; unmatched junction nucleotides: 17. CDR3 length: 17 amino acids. This CDR3 reads CASTNLGVAGGHETQYF. The CDR3 nucleotides are TGTGCCAGCACTAACCTCGGAGTGGCGGGGGGGCATGAGACCCAGTACTTC.

This clone was observed a few times. The V gene is TRBV15, the J gene TRBJ1-4; TRBD1 agrees at 9 bases. The J segment lost 5 bases and the V segment lost 1 base, leaving 2 bases of the junction unmatched. Germline CDR1 reads LNHNV; CDR2 reads YYDKDF (reference sequence). The CDR3 consists of 15 residues. CDR3 sequence reads: CATSRVGTGNEKLFF. CDR3 DNA: TGTGCCACCAGCAGAGTAGGGACAGGGAATGAAAAACTGTTTTTT.

This clone occurred a few times. This rearrangement joins TRBV11-3 to TRBJ2-1, with a weak D call TRBD2 (5 bases). V was pared by 1 base and J by 9 bases, with 25 bases between. The CDR3 covers 18 residues. The germline CDR1 and CDR2 sequences are SGHNT and YENEEA. The CDR3 loop reads CASSLGPPEASRVGEQFF. In nucleotides, the CDR3 is TGTGCCAGCAGCTTAGGTCCCCCAGAGGCTAGCCGGGTAGGTGAGCAGTTCTTC.

This chain connects TRBV28 to TRBJ2-7; D is ambiguous. V was pared by 4 bases and J by 0 bases, with 16 bases between. The length of the CDR3 is 16 residues. Germline CDR1 and CDR2: MDHEN and SYDVKM. The CDR3 loop is CASSSPQVTLSYEQYF. The DNA of the CDR3 is TGTGCCAGCAGTTCCCCTCAGGTCACGCTCTCCTACGAGCAGTACTTC.

The V gene is TRBV19, the J gene TRBJ1-6, with D uncertain. CDR3 length: 14 amino acids. V lost 6 bases, J lost 6 bases, and 12 bases lay in between. Germline lookup yields CDR1 LNHDA and CDR2 SQIVND (reference sequence). For the CDR3, the DNA is TGTGCCAGTAGAGACACGAACCTTAATTCACCCCTCCACTTT. Translated, it gives CASRDTNLNSPLHF.

The J gene is TRBJ2-1, the V gene TRBV11-2; 9 bases align to TRBD1. Losses at the gene ends were 3 bases for V and 9 bases for J; bases not matched to a gene: 9. The CDR3 totals 15 residues. Germline values: CDR1 SGHAT, CDR2 FQNNGV. The CDR3 spells CASSFETGGTGEQFF. For the CDR3, the DNA is TGTGCCAGCAGCTTCGAGACAGGGGGGACAGGTGAGCAGTTCTTC.

The rearrangement uses TRBV2 and TRBJ1-1, with D hard to call. The CDR3 runs 14 residues. V was pared by 6 bases and J by 3 bases, with 14 bases between. The V gene's germline CDR1 is SNHLY and CDR2 FYNNEI. The CDR3 is CASRPGRRDTEAFF. The CDR3 DNA follows: TGTGCCAGCAGACCCGGGAGAAGAGACACTGAAGCTTTCTTT.

The chain joins TRBV29-1 to TRBJ1-2; D may be TRBD1 (5 bases). The V and J ends lost 1 base and 8 bases respectively, with 17 bases between them. The CDR3 loop spans 14 amino acids. Germline V gene lookup returns CDR1 SQVTM and CDR2 ANQGSEA. As DNA, the CDR3 is TGCAGCGTTGAAGGGGGTTGGAGGGACCGGGGCTACACCTTC. Protein product: CSVEGGWRDRGYTF.

V usage is TRBV7-6 and J usage is TRBJ1-3; 8 bases match TRBD1. CDR1 is SGHVS and CDR2 is FNYEAQ in the germline V gene. V trimming: 3 bases; J trimming: 2 bases; junction bases outside the gene matches: 3. The CDR3 sequence is 15 residues long. The CDR3 loop reads CASSLGQAPGNTIYF. The CDR3 nucleotides read TGTGCCAGCAGCTTGGGACAGGCCCCTGGAAACACCATATATTTT.

This clone appeared once. The chain has TRBV11-3 and TRBJ2-5, with 7 bases identical to TRBD2. From germline, CDR1 is SGHNT and CDR2 YENEEA. The length of the CDR3 is 13 residues. V was clipped by 5 bases and J by 3 bases; unmatched bases: 3. CDR3 nucleotide sequence: TGTGCCAGCAGCAAGACTAGCAAAGAGACCCAGTACTTC. Translating gives CASSKTSKETQYF.

The rearrangement uses TRBV7-2 and TRBJ2-3; 8 nucleotides line up with TRBD1. Losses at the gene ends were 2 bases for V and 0 bases for J; bases not matched to a gene: 4. CDR1 and CDR2 (germline): SGHTA, FQGNSA. CDR3 length: 16 amino acids. CDR3 loop: CASSLKTGASTDTQYF. CDR3 DNA: TGTGCCAGCAGCTTAAAGACAGGGGCCAGCACAGATACGCAGTATTTT. The entire variable domain, with the rest obtained from reference TRBV7-2 and TRBJ2-3, is as follows: GAGVSQSPSNKVTEKGKDVELRCDPISGHTALYWYRQSLGQGLEFLIYFQGNSAPDKSGLPSDRFSAERTGGSVSTLTIQRTQQEDSAVYLCASSLKTGASTDTQYFGPGTRLTVL.

The chain has TRBV5-1 and TRBJ1-6; TRBD1 is a possible D gene (5 bases). Trimming stripped 2 bases from V and 13 bases from J, with 19 bases between. From germline, CDR1 is SGHRS and CDR2 YFSETQ. The CDR3 length is 15 residues. CDR3 in DNA: TGCGCCAGCAGCTTATACCTGGAGGGGAGTCGGCCCCTCCACTTT. Its protein is CASSLYLEGSRPLHF.

The gene calls are TRBV30 and TRBJ1-4; D gene uncertain. Trimming took 1 base from V and 12 from J, leaving 15 bases between them. From germline, CDR1 is GTSNPN and CDR2 SVGIG (reference sequence). This CDR3 is built from 13 residues. The CDR3 DNA sequence: TGTGCCTGGAGTGACGCAGAGTATGCGGAACTGTTTTTT. Translated: CAWSDAEYAELFF. Full variable domain (outside the CDR3, taken from reference TRBV30 and TRBJ1-4): SQTIHQWPATLVQPVGSPLSLECTVEGTSNPNLYWYRQAAGRGLQLLFYSVGIGQISSEVPQNLSASRPQDRQFILSSKKLLLSDSGFYLCAWSDAEYAELFFGSGTQLSVL.

This clone turned up a few times. The rearrangement uses TRBV21-1 and TRBJ2-3; no DNA check was done on the table's D call, TRBD1. TRBV21-1 is termed a pseudogene. This CDR3 has 17 amino acids. CDR3 amino acids: CASSKARQGERADTQYF. The CDR3 nucleotides read TGTGCCAGCAGCAAAGCGCGACAGGGGGAAAGGGCAGATACGCAGTATTTT.

The chain employs TRBV6-5 and TRBJ1-1; maybe TRBD1 (6 bases). Looked up from germline, CDR1 is MNHEY and CDR2 is SVGAGI. The CDR3 consists of 13 residues. Trimming pared 5 bases from V and 9 bases from J, leaving 16 bases between. The CDR3 DNA sequence: TGTGCCAGCAGTCGAGACAGGTGGGCGAAAGCTTTCTTT. It specifies CASSRDRWAKAFF.

This clone was seen a handful of times. It is unclear where the CDR3 begins or ends on the DNA, so no DNA is shown, and the CDR3 is as TCRdb lists it. The chain combines TRBV2 with TRBJ2-7; the table's TRBD2 call for D was not verified on the DNA. The CDR3 has 14 amino acids, counting both end residues. Germline CDR1 SNHLY, CDR2 FYNNEI. CDR3 sequence: CASILGSGNYEQYF.

This clone has a single count. One end of the junction fails to match germline, which may point to a read error. This chain joins TRBV6-5 and TRBJ1-1, with D uncertain. CDR1 is MNHEY and CDR2 is SVGAGI in the germline V gene. CDR3 size: 12 residues. Written as DNA, the CDR3 is TGTGCTAGCAAGTACATGAACACTGAAGCTTTCTTT. The encoded protein is CASKYMNTEAFF.

This clone was recorded a few times. The chain carries TRBV5-1 and TRBJ2-7; tentative D call: TRBD2 (5 bases). The germline V and J ends were trimmed by 5 bases and 0 bases, with 15 bases remaining between them. Germline CDR1 and CDR2: SGHRS and YFSETQ. The CDR3 is made up of 15 amino acids. In DNA form, the CDR3 reads TGCGCCAGCAGGGAGGAACACTTCCTCTCCTACGAGCAGTACTTC. Translating it yields CASREEHFLSYEQYF.

The gene calls are TRBV7-8 and TRBJ2-5, with a weak D call TRBD1 (6 bases). Per germline, CDR1 SGHVS and CDR2 FQNEAQ. V was pared by 1 base and J by 1 base, with 7 bases between. CDR3 length equals 14 residues. CDR3 sequence: CASSLGRGQETQYF. The CDR3 nucleotides read TGTGCCAGCAGCTTAGGCAGGGGCCAAGAGACCCAGTACTTC.

This chain joins TRBV19 and TRBJ1-5; 12 bases line up with TRBD1. From germline, CDR1 is LNHDA and CDR2 SQIVND (reference sequence). Losses at the gene ends were 2 bases for V and 7 bases for J; bases not matched to a gene: 9. The CDR3 contains 17 residues. The DNA of the CDR3 is TGTGCCAGTAGTATATTCGGGGGACAGGGGGCTTGGCAGCCCCAGCATTTT. This sequence encodes CASSIFGGQGAWQPQHF.

The chain carries TRBV7-3 and TRBJ2-7; D might be TRBD1 (5 bases). The germline V and J ends were trimmed by 4 bases and 7 bases, with 14 bases remaining between them. CDR3 length equals 13 residues. Per germline, CDR1 SGHTA and CDR2 FQGTGA. DNA for the CDR3: TGTGCCAGCAGCTCAGCAGGGTTGGGGGAGCAGTACTTC. Protein sequence: CASSSAGLGEQYF.

This chain uses TRBV5-1 with TRBJ1-4; 10 nucleotides line up with TRBD1. The CDR3 runs to 15 residues. Germline trimming cut 0 bases from V and 7 bases from J; bases unmatched to any gene: 3. From germline, CDR1 is SGHRS and CDR2 YFSETQ. The CDR3 is CASSLEGTGAEKLFF. CDR3 DNA sequence: TGCGCCAGCAGCTTGGAGGGGACAGGGGCTGAAAAACTGTTTTTT.